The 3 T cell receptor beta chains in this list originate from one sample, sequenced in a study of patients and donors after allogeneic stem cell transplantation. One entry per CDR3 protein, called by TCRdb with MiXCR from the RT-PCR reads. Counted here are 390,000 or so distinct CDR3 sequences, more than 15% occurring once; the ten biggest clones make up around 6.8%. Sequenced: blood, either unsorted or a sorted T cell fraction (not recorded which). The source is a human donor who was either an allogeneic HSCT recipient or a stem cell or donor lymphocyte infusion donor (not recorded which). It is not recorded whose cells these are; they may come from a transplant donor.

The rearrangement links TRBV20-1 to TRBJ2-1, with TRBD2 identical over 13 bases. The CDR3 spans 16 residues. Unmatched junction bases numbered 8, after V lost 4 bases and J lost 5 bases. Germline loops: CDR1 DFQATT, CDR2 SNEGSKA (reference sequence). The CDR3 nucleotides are TGCAGTGCTAATACTCCCGGGACTAGCGGGGACAATGAGCAGTTCTTC. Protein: CSANTPGTSGDNEQFF.

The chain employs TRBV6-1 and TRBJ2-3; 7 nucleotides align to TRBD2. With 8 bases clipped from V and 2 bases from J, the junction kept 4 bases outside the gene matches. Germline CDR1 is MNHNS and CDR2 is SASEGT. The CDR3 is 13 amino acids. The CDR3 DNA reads TGTGCCAGCTTAGCGGGCCTCACAGATACGCAGTATTTT. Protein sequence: CASLAGLTDTQYF.

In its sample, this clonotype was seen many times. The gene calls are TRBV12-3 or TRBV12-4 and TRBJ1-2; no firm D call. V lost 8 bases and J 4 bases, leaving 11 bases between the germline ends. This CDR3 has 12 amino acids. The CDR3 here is CASEGNSYGYTF. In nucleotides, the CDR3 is TGTGCCAGCGAAGGGAATAGCTATGGCTACACCTTC.